The sequence of this T cell receptor beta chain was determined in a study of blood T cell repertoires in COVID-19. Trimming pared 7 bases from V and 2 bases from J, leaving 14 bases between. The CDR3 runs to 15 residues. The germline V gene has CDR1 MNHEY and CDR2 SVGAGI. Original processing notes: Reference gene primer amplification gave estimated nucleated cell counts. Profiling relied on immunoSEQ multiplex PCR, and the TCRdb table lists in-frame clones only, not all of them. V and J calls and clone size are given by that table; D and trimming were obtained from the DNA. The table includes about 39,000 clones, approximately 90% detected once. A single count supports this clone.

Sequenced input: peripheral blood. The sequence derives from a man aged 50 or older with active COVID-19. This rearrangement joins TRBV6-5 to TRBJ2-2, with TRBD1 as a possible D gene (6 bases). The CDR3 DNA reads TGTGCCAGCAAAAACACAGGGTTCAACACCGGGGAGCTGTTTTTT. It translates to CASKNTGFNTGELFF.